What follows describes a single T cell receptor beta chain. The protocol was immunoSEQ multiplex PCR, while the TCRdb copy is restricted to in-frame clones and leaves out a portion. Found here are about 84,000 clones, roughly 91% of them singletons; the top ten hold 15% to 20%. The data belong to a study of control samples from healthy donors and cancer patients. Germline lookup yields CDR1 SGHTA and CDR2 FQGNSA. The CDR3 loop spans 19 amino acids. Germline trimming cut 3 bases from V and 1 base from J; bases unmatched to any gene: 9. The chain has TRBV7-2 and TRBJ2-6, with 10 bases lining up with TRBD1. The material sequenced was blood. The clonotype originates from a man aged 45-60 years in good health. The CDR3 DNA follows: TGTGCCAGCAGCTTCTATAGCGACAGGGGGCCATCTGGGGCCAACGTCCTGACTTTC. It translates to CASSFYSDRGPSGANVLTF.